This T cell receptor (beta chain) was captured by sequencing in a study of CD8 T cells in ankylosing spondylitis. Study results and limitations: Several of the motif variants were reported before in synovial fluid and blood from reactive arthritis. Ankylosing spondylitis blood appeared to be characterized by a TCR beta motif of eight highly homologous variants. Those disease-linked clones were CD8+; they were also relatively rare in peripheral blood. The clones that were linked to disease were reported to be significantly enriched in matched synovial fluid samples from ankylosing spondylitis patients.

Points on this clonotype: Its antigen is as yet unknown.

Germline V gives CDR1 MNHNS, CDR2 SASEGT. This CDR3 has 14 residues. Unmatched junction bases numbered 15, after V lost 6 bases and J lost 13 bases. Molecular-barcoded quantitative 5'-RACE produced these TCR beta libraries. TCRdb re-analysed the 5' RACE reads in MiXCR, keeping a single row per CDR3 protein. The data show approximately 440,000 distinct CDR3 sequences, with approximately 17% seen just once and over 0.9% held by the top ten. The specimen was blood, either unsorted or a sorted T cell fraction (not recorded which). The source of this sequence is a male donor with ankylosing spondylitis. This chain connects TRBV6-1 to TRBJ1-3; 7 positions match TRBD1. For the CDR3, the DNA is TGTGCCAGCAGACCCGGACAGGCCCGATTTTCAATATATTTT. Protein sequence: CASRPGQARFSIYF.